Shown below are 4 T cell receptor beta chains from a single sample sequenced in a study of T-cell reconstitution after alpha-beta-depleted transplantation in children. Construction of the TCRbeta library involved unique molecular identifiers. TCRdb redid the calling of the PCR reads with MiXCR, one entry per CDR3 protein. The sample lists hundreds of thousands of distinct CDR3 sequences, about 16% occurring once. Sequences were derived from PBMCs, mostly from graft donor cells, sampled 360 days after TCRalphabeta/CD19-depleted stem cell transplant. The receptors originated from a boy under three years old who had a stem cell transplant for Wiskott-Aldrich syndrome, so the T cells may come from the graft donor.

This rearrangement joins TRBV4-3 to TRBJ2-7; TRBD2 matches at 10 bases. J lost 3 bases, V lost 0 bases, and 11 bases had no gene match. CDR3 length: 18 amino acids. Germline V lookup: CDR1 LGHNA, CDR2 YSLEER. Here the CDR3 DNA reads TGCGCCAGCAGCCAAGACCCCACCGGGACTAGCGTCCTCTACGAGCAGTACTTC. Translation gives CASSQDPTGTSVLYEQYF.

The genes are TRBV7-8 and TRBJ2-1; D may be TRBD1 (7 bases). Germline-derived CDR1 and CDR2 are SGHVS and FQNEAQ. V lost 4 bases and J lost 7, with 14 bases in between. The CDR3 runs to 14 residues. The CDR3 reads CASSSSRGDNEQFF. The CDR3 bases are TGTGCCAGCAGCTCCTCCAGGGGGGATAATGAGCAGTTCTTC. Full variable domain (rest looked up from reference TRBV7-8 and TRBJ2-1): GAGVSQSPRYKVAKRGQDVALRCDPISGHVSLFWYQQALGQGPEFLTYFQNEAQLDKSGLPSDRFFAERPEGSVSTLKIQRTQQEDSAVYLCASSSSRGDNEQFFGPGTRLTVL.

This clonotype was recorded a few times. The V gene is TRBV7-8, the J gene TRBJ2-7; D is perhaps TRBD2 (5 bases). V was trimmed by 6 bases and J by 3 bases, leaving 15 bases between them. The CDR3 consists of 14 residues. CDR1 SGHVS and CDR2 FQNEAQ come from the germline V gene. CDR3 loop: CASSRGLANYEQYF. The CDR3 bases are TGTGCCAGCAGTCGGGGATTGGCTAACTACGAGCAGTACTTC. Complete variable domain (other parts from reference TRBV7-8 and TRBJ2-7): GAGVSQSPRYKVAKRGQDVALRCDPISGHVSLFWYQQALGQGPEFLTYFQNEAQLDKSGLPSDRFFAERPEGSVSTLKIQRTQQEDSAVYLCASSRGLANYEQYFGPGTRLTVT.

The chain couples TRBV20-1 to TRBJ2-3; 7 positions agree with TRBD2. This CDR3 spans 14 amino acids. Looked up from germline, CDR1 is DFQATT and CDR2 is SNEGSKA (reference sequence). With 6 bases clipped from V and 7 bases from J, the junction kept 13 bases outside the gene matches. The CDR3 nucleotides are TGCAGTGCGCCGGGGACTACCTTTGAATATACGCAGTATTTT. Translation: CSAPGTTFEYTQYF.